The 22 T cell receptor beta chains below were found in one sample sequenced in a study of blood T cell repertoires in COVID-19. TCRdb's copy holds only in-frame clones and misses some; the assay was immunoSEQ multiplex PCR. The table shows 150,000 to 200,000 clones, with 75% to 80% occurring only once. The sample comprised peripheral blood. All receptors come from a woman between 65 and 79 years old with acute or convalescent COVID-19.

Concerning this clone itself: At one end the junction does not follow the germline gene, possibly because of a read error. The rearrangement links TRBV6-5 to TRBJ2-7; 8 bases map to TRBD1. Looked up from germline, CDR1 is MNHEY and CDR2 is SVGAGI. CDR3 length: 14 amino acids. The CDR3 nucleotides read TGTGCCAGCAGTTACTCCGGGACAGGACAAGGATGGAGCTTC. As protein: CASSYSGTGQGWSF.

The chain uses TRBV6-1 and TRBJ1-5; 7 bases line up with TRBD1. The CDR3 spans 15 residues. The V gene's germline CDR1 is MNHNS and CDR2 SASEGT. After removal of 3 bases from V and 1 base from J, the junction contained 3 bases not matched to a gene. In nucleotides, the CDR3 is TGTGCCAGCAGTGAGGACAGGCTAAGCAATCAGCCCCAGCATTTT. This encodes CASSEDRLSNQPQHF.

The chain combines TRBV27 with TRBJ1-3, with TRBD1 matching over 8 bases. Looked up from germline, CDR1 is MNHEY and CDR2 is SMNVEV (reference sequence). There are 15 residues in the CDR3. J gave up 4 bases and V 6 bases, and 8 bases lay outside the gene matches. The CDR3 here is CASSITGGFGNTIYF. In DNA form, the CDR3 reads TGTGCCAGCAGCATAACAGGGGGGTTCGGAAACACCATATATTTT.

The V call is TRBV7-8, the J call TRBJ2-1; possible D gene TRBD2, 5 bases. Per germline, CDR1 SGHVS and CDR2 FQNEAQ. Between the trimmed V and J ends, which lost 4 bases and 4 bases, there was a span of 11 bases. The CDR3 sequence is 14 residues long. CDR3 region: CASSSRAVYNEQFF. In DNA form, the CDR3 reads TGTGCCAGCAGCTCTCGAGCGGTGTACAATGAGCAGTTCTTC.

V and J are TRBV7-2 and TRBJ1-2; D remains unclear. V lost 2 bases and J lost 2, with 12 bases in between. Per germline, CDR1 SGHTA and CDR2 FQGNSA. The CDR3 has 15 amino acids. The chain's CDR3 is CASSLNTHRNYGYTF. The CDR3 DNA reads TGTGCCAGCAGCTTAAATACCCATCGGAACTATGGCTACACCTTC.

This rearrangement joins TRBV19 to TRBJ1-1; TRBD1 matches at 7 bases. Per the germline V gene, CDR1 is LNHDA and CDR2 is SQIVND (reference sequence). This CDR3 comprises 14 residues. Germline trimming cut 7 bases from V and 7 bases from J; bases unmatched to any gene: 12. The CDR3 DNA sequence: TGTGCCAGTACCTCATTTGGGACAGAGAGTGAAGCTTTCTTT. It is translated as CASTSFGTESEAFF.

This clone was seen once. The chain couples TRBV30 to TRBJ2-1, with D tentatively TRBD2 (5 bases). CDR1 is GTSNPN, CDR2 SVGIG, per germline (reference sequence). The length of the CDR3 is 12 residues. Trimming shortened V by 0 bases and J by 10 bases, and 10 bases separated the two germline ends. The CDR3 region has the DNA TGTGCCTGGAGTGTCACGGCGGGCGAGCAGTTCTTC. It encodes CAWSVTAGEQFF. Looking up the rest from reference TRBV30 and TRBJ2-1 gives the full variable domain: SQTIHQWPATLVQPVGSPLSLECTVEGTSNPNLYWYRQAAGRGLQLLFYSVGIGQISSEVPQNLSASRPQDRQFILSSKKLLLSDSGFYLCAWSVTAGEQFFGPGTRLTVL.

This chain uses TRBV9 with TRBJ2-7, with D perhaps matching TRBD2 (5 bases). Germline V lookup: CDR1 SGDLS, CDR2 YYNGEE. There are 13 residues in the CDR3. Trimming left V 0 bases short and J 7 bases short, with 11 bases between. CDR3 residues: CASSVGTYGEQYF. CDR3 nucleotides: TGTGCCAGCAGCGTAGGGACTTATGGAGAGCAGTACTTC.

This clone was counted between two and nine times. CDR3 DNA sequence: TGTGCCAGTAGTATAGACCTATACAGGGGGCAGGGAGAGACCCAGTACTTC. Translating it yields CASSIDLYRGQGETQYF. This chain uses TRBV19 with TRBJ2-5; TRBD1 agrees at 9 bases. V lost 0 bases and J lost 4; bases outside the gene matches: 9. Germline-derived CDR1 and CDR2 are LNHDA and SQIVND (reference sequence). The CDR3 runs 17 residues.

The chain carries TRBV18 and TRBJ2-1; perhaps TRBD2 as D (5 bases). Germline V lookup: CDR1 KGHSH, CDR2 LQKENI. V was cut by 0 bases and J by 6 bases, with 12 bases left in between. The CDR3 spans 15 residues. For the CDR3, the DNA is TGTGCCAGCTCACCACCAGACTATGAAATCAATGAGCAGTTCTTC. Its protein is CASSPPDYEINEQFF.

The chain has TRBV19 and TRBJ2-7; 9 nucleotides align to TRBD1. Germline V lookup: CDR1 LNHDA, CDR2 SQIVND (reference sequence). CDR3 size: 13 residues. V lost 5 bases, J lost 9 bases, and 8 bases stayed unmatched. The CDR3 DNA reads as TGTGCCAGTAGTCTCGGGACAGGGACAGCGCAGTACTTC. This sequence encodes CASSLGTGTAQYF.

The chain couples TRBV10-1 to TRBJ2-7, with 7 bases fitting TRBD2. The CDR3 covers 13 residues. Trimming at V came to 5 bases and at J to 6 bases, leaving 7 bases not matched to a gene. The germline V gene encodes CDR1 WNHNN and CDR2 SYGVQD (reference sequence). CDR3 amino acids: CASSLGDYSEQYF. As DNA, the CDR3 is TGCGCCAGCAGTTTAGGGGACTACAGCGAGCAGTACTTC.

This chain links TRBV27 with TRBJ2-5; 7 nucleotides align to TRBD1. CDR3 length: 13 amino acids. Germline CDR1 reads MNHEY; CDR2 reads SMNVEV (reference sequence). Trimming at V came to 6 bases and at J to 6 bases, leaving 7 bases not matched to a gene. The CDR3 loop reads CASSPTGLKTQYF. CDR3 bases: TGTGCCAGCAGCCCGACAGGGTTGAAGACCCAGTACTTC.

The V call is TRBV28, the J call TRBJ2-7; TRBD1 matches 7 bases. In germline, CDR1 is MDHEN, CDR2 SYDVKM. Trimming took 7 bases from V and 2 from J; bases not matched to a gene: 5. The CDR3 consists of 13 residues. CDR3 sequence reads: CASTAQGTYEQYF. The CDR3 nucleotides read TGTGCCAGCACCGCACAGGGGACCTACGAGCAGTACTTC.

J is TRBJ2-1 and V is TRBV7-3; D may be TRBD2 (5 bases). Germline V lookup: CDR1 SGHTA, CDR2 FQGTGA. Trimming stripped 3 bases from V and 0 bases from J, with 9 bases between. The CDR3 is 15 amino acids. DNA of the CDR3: TGTGCCAGCAGCTTCGGGGATAGCTCCTACAATGAGCAGTTCTTC. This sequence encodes CASSFGDSSYNEQFF. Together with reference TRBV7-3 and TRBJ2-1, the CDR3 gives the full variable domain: GAGVSQTPSNKVTEKGKYVELRCDPISGHTALYWYRQSLGQGPEFLIYFQGTGAADDSGLPNDRFFAVRPEGSVSTLKIQRTERGDSAVYLCASSFGDSSYNEQFFGPGTRLTVL.

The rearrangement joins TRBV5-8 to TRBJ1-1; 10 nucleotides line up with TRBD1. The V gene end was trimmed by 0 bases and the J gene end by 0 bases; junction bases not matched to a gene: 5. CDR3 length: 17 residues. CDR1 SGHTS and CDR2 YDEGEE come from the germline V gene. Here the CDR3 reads CASSLGQGAPMNTEAFF. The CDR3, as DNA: TGTGCCAGCAGCTTGGGACAGGGGGCCCCAATGAACACTGAAGCTTTCTTT.

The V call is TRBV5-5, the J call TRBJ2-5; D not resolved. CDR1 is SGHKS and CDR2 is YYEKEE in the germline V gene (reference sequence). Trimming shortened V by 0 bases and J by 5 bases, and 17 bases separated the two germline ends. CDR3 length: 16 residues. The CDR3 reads CASSLAPGTVWETQYF. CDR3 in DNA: TGTGCCAGCAGCTTGGCGCCCGGTACTGTGTGGGAGACCCAGTACTTC.

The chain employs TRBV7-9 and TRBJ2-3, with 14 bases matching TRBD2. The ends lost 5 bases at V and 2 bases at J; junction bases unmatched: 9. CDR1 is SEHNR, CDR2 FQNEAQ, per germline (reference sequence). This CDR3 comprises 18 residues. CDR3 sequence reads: CASSPGTSGRGITDTQYF. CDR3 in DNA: TGTGCCAGCAGCCCAGGGACTAGCGGGAGAGGGATCACAGATACGCAGTATTTT.

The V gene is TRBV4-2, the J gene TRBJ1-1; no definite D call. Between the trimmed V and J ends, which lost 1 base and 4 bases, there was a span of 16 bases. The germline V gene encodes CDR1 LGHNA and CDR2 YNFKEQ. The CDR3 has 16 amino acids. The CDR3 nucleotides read TGTGCCAGCAGCCAAGTGGGCGTGGTACTAGCCACTGAAGCTTTCTTT. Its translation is CASSQVGVVLATEAFF.

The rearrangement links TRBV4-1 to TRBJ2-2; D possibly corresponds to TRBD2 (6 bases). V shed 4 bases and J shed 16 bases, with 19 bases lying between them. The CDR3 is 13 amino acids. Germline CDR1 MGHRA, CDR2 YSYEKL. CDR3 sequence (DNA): TGCGCCAGCAGCCTTACCGGGACTGGGAGGACGTTTTTT. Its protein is CASSLTGTGRTFF.

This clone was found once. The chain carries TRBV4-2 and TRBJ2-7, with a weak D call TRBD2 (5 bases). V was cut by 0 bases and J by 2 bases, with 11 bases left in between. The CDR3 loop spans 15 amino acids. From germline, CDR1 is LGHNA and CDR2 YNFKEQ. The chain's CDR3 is CASSQETSPPYEQYF. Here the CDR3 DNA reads TGTGCCAGCAGCCAAGAAACTAGTCCCCCCTACGAGCAGTACTTC.

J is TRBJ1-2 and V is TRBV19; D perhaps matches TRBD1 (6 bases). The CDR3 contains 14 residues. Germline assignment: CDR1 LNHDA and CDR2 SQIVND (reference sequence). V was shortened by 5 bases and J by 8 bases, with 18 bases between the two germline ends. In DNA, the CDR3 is TGTGCCAGTAGTGAGACAGGAAAACGTGGGGGCTACACCTTC. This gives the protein CASSETGKRGGYTF.